These T cell receptor beta chains were read from a single sample in a study of CD4 and CD8 cells across lung adenocarcinoma regions. TCRdb itself ran the PCR reads through MiXCR, one entry per CDR3 protein. The repertoire holds under 8,000 distinct CDR3 sequences, with about half as singletons. Sequencing used CD8+ T cells from the center of a lung tumor. These receptors originate from a male donor with lung adenocarcinoma. The CD4 and CD8 labels of this study may be unreliable. The CDR3 runs from the conserved cysteine through the conserved F or W. Each record gives: clone size, J gene, V gene, CDR3 length, D gene, CDR3 DNA, CDR3 protein. D genes are given only for firm matches. Expanded clones are given a class, and other clones once, few, many or no size at all.

clone_size: many; j_call: TRBJ2-7; v_call: TRBV4-2; cdr3_length: 16; d_call: .; cdr3_nt: TGTGCCAGCAGCCAAGATCGAGGTGGGAGCCCCTACGAGCAGTACTTC; cdr3_aa: CASSQDRGGSPYEQYF
clone_size: .; j_call: TRBJ2-2; v_call: TRBV6-5; cdr3_length: 13; d_call: .; cdr3_nt: TGTGCCAGCAGTTACTGGGTAGCCGGGGAGCTGTTTTTT; cdr3_aa: CASSYWVAGELFF
clone_size: few; j_call: TRBJ2-1; v_call: TRBV12-3/TRBV12-4; cdr3_length: 15; d_call: .; cdr3_nt: TGTGCCAGCAGCTCATCGGGGACAAAATACAATGAGCAGTTCTTC; cdr3_aa: CASSSSGTKYNEQFF
clone_size: .; j_call: TRBJ2-3; v_call: TRBV7-2; cdr3_length: 12; d_call: .; cdr3_nt: TGTGCCAGCAGCGCTACCCTGGATACGCAGTATTTT; cdr3_aa: CASSATLDTQYF
clone_size: many; j_call: TRBJ2-7; v_call: TRBV10-1; cdr3_length: 14; d_call: .; cdr3_nt: TGCGCCAGCAGTCCCCGGGACCGACCCTACGAGCAGTACTTC; cdr3_aa: CASSPRDRPYEQYF
clone_size: .; j_call: TRBJ1-2; v_call: TRBV6-1; cdr3_length: 16; d_call: .; cdr3_nt: TGTGCCAGCAGTGAACTTCCGCAAGGACAGAATTATGGCTACACCTTC; cdr3_aa: CASSELPQGQNYGYTF
clone_size: .; j_call: TRBJ1-2; v_call: TRBV9; cdr3_length: 13; d_call: .; cdr3_nt: TGTGCCAGCAGCGTAGATTTGGAGGATGGCTACACCTTC; cdr3_aa: CASSVDLEDGYTF
clone_size: few; j_call: TRBJ1-1; v_call: TRBV6-1; cdr3_length: 18; d_call: TRBD1; cdr3_nt: TGTGCCAGCAGAGAACTCCCGGGACAGGGGCCGTCTGGGACTGAAGCTTTCTTT; cdr3_aa: CASRELPGQGPSGTEAFF
clone_size: few; j_call: TRBJ1-2; v_call: TRBV14; cdr3_length: 11; d_call: TRBD1; cdr3_nt: TGTGCCAGCAACCAAGGGGGCGGCTACACCTTC; cdr3_aa: CASNQGGGYTF
clone_size: many; j_call: TRBJ2-3; v_call: TRBV4-1; cdr3_length: 19; d_call: TRBD2; cdr3_nt: TGCGCCAGCAGCCAAGATCTTTCGCGGGGGGCCGTAGCGGCAGATACGCAGTATTTT; cdr3_aa: CASSQDLSRGAVAADTQYF
clone_size: .; j_call: TRBJ1-1; v_call: TRBV12-3/TRBV12-4; cdr3_length: 13; d_call: .; cdr3_nt: TGTGCCAGCAGTTTTGGCCCGAGGACTGAAGCTTTCTTT; cdr3_aa: CASSFGPRTEAFF
clone_size: .; j_call: TRBJ1-2; v_call: TRBV9; cdr3_length: 11; d_call: .; cdr3_nt: TGTGCCAGCAGCGGTACGCACGGCTACACCTTC; cdr3_aa: CASSGTHGYTF
clone_size: .; j_call: TRBJ2-3; v_call: TRBV6-1; cdr3_length: 17; d_call: .; cdr3_nt: TGTGCCAGCATATTCCCCAGGGGCAGAATTAGCACAGATACGCAGTATTTT; cdr3_aa: CASIFPRGRISTDTQYF
clone_size: .; j_call: TRBJ1-1; v_call: TRBV10-2; cdr3_length: 13; d_call: .; cdr3_nt: TGCGCCAGCACTGAAAGGGGGGGAACTGAAGCTTTCTTT; cdr3_aa: CASTERGGTEAFF
clone_size: .; j_call: TRBJ2-7; v_call: TRBV6-1; cdr3_length: 13; d_call: TRBD2; cdr3_nt: TGTGCCAGCTCAACGGGAGGGCCAAACGAGCAGTACTTC; cdr3_aa: CASSTGGPNEQYF
clone_size: .; j_call: TRBJ2-3; v_call: TRBV14; cdr3_length: 13; d_call: .; cdr3_nt: TGTGCCAGCAGCCAAGACAGGGTCTCTACGCAGTATTTT; cdr3_aa: CASSQDRVSTQYF
clone_size: .; j_call: TRBJ2-7; v_call: TRBV10-3; cdr3_length: 14; d_call: TRBD2; cdr3_nt: TGTGCGGGGAGCGGGGGGCGAGACCACGAGACGCAGTACTTC; cdr3_aa: CAGSGGRDHETQYF
clone_size: .; j_call: TRBJ2-2; v_call: TRBV6-1; cdr3_length: 15; d_call: TRBD2; cdr3_nt: TGTGCCAGCAAAAAGACGGGGGGGGACACCGGGGAGCTGTTTTTT; cdr3_aa: CASKKTGGDTGELFF
clone_size: .; j_call: TRBJ2-1; v_call: TRBV4-2; cdr3_length: 17; d_call: TRBD2; cdr3_nt: TGTGCCAGCAGCCAAGAACCAGGACTAGCGGGAGTGTCTGAGCAGTTCTTC; cdr3_aa: CASSQEPGLAGVSEQFF
clone_size: once; j_call: TRBJ2-3; v_call: TRBV4-2; cdr3_length: 17; d_call: .; cdr3_nt: TGTGCCAGCAGCCCGGACGCGGGGCTGAGAGCCACAAATACGCAGTATTTC; cdr3_aa: CASSPDAGLRATNTQYF
clone_size: .; j_call: TRBJ2-1; v_call: TRBV7-9; cdr3_length: 15; d_call: TRBD1; cdr3_nt: TGTGCCAGCAGCTTAGTGGGACAGTCGGACTATGAGCAGTTCTTC; cdr3_aa: CASSLVGQSDYEQFF
clone_size: .; j_call: TRBJ2-7; v_call: TRBV11-2; cdr3_length: 17; d_call: TRBD2; cdr3_nt: TGTGCCAGCAGCTTAGATAGCCAGCGGGGCCTTCCCTACGAGCAGTACTTC; cdr3_aa: CASSLDSQRGLPYEQYF
clone_size: few; j_call: TRBJ2-1; v_call: TRBV10-1; cdr3_length: 13; d_call: .; cdr3_nt: TGCGCCACCAGCGTGGGGCCCTACAATGAGCAGTTCTTC; cdr3_aa: CATSVGPYNEQFF
clone_size: .; j_call: TRBJ2-1; v_call: TRBV10-1; cdr3_length: 13; d_call: .; cdr3_nt: TGCGCCAGCAGTGAGTCGGGTAGGGTAGAGCAGTTCTTC; cdr3_aa: CASSESGRVEQFF
clone_size: .; j_call: TRBJ2-2; v_call: TRBV11-3; cdr3_length: 16; d_call: TRBD1; cdr3_nt: TGTGCCAGCAGCCCCCGGGACAGGCGAAACACCGGGGAGCTGTTTTTT; cdr3_aa: CASSPRDRRNTGELFF
clone_size: few; j_call: TRBJ2-7; v_call: TRBV4-1; cdr3_length: 15; d_call: .; cdr3_nt: TGCGCCAGCAGCCAAGAACGGTCCCTAACCTACGAGCAGTACTTC; cdr3_aa: CASSQERSLTYEQYF
clone_size: few; j_call: TRBJ2-1; v_call: TRBV3-1; cdr3_length: 16; d_call: TRBD2; cdr3_nt: TGTGCCAGCAGCGACCCCGGGACTAGCGGGCTCAATGAGCAGTTCTTC; cdr3_aa: CASSDPGTSGLNEQFF
clone_size: .; j_call: TRBJ2-4; v_call: TRBV6-1; cdr3_length: 14; d_call: .; cdr3_nt: TGTGCCAGCAGTGAAGCAGGGCCAAAACACATTCAGTACTTC; cdr3_aa: CASSEAGPKHIQYF
clone_size: .; j_call: TRBJ2-1; v_call: TRBV7-2; cdr3_length: 13; d_call: .; cdr3_nt: TGTGCCAGCAGCTTGAACAGAGACAATGAGCAGTTCTTC; cdr3_aa: CASSLNRDNEQFF
clone_size: once; j_call: TRBJ2-5; v_call: TRBV6-1; cdr3_length: 15; d_call: .; cdr3_nt: TGTGCCAGCAGTGATCCGCAGGATACTAAAGAGACCCAGTACTTC; cdr3_aa: CASSDPQDTKETQYF
clone_size: .; j_call: TRBJ1-5; v_call: TRBV6-1; cdr3_length: 13; d_call: TRBD1; cdr3_nt: TGTGCCAGCAGGGGACAGGTGGGTCAGCCCCAGCATTTT; cdr3_aa: CASRGQVGQPQHF
clone_size: few; j_call: TRBJ2-4; v_call: TRBV6-1; cdr3_length: 14; d_call: .; cdr3_nt: TGTGCCAGTCAGGGGGGGGGGACCAAAAACATTCAGTACTTC; cdr3_aa: CASQGGGTKNIQYF
clone_size: .; j_call: TRBJ2-1; v_call: TRBV6-1; cdr3_length: 16; d_call: .; cdr3_nt: TGTGCCAGCAGTGAAGCGGGGGCGGGAGCAAACAATGAGCAGTTCTTC; cdr3_aa: CASSEAGAGANNEQFF
clone_size: .; j_call: TRBJ2-3; v_call: TRBV7-3; cdr3_length: 15; d_call: .; cdr3_nt: TGTGCCAGCAGCTTAGGGCGGGGTGGCACAGATACGCAGTATTTT; cdr3_aa: CASSLGRGGTDTQYF
clone_size: once; j_call: TRBJ2-1; v_call: TRBV25-1; cdr3_length: 13; d_call: TRBD2; cdr3_nt: TGTGCCAGCAGCCGCGGGAGGGCCGAGGAGCAGTTCTTC; cdr3_aa: CASSRGRAEEQFF
clone_size: many; j_call: TRBJ2-7; v_call: TRBV6-5; cdr3_length: 14; d_call: .; cdr3_nt: TGTGCCAGCAGTGATTCGAGTCGCTTGAGCGAGCAGTACTTC; cdr3_aa: CASSDSSRLSEQYF
clone_size: .; j_call: TRBJ1-2; v_call: TRBV6-5; cdr3_length: 13; d_call: .; cdr3_nt: TGTGCCAGCAGTTTGGGATGGAACTATGGCTACACCTTC; cdr3_aa: CASSLGWNYGYTF
clone_size: many; j_call: TRBJ1-2; v_call: TRBV5-3; cdr3_length: 15; d_call: TRBD1; cdr3_nt: TGTGCCAGAAGCCGTCGACAGGGGGCTGTCTATGGCTACACCTTC; cdr3_aa: CARSRRQGAVYGYTF
clone_size: .; j_call: TRBJ2-5; v_call: TRBV27; cdr3_length: 13; d_call: TRBD1; cdr3_nt: TGTGCCAGCAGTTTAGACAGGGTGGGGGAGCAGTACTTC; cdr3_aa: CASSLDRVGEQYF
clone_size: .; j_call: TRBJ2-2; v_call: TRBV6-1; cdr3_length: 19; d_call: .; cdr3_nt: .; cdr3_aa: CASSRIYEQYFGNTGELFF
clone_size: many; j_call: TRBJ2-1; v_call: TRBV7-8; cdr3_length: 11; d_call: .; cdr3_nt: TGTGCCAGCAGTTTATTAGCAGAGCAGTTCTTC; cdr3_aa: CASSLLAEQFF
clone_size: .; j_call: TRBJ2-5; v_call: TRBV5-1; cdr3_length: 14; d_call: TRBD2; cdr3_nt: TGCGCCAGCAGCCTGGGCGGGGGGGGAGAGACCCAGTACTTC; cdr3_aa: CASSLGGGGETQYF
clone_size: .; j_call: TRBJ2-2; v_call: TRBV6-5; cdr3_length: 17; d_call: .; cdr3_nt: TGTGCCAGCAGTTCCACAGGGGGGGGTGTGAACACCGGGGAGCTGTTTTTT; cdr3_aa: CASSSTGGGVNTGELFF
clone_size: .; j_call: TRBJ2-5; v_call: TRBV6-1; cdr3_length: 16; d_call: TRBD2; cdr3_nt: TGTGCCAGCAGTGAAGGGGGCGGGAGGGCCGAAGAGACCCAGTACTTC; cdr3_aa: CASSEGGGRAEETQYF
clone_size: .; j_call: TRBJ2-1; v_call: TRBV28; cdr3_length: 15; d_call: .; cdr3_nt: TGTGCCAGCAGTTTGGAGGGGGCGCAGTACAATGAGCAGTTCTTC; cdr3_aa: CASSLEGAQYNEQFF
clone_size: .; j_call: TRBJ2-1; v_call: TRBV10-2; cdr3_length: 14; d_call: TRBD2; cdr3_nt: TGCGCCAGCAGTGTAGCGGGTTGGGGGAATGAGCAGTTCTTC; cdr3_aa: CASSVAGWGNEQFF
clone_size: .; j_call: TRBJ2-5; v_call: TRBV6-1; cdr3_length: 15; d_call: TRBD2; cdr3_nt: TGTGCCAGCATCATAGCGGGAGGCACTCAAGAGACCCAGTACTTC; cdr3_aa: CASIIAGGTQETQYF
clone_size: .; j_call: TRBJ2-3; v_call: TRBV27; cdr3_length: 19; d_call: TRBD2; cdr3_nt: TGTGCCAGCCGCCCTGGAGGACTAGCGACATCCAGGGGGGCAGATACGCAGTATTTT; cdr3_aa: CASRPGGLATSRGADTQYF
clone_size: few; j_call: TRBJ2-1; v_call: TRBV14; cdr3_length: 15; d_call: TRBD1; cdr3_nt: TGTGCCAGCAGCGCTTTTCGGGACAGGAGTCACGAGCAGTTCTTC; cdr3_aa: CASSAFRDRSHEQFF
clone_size: .; j_call: TRBJ2-5; v_call: TRBV6-1; cdr3_length: 14; d_call: .; cdr3_nt: TGTGCCAGCAGTGCGGGGCTACTCGGGGAGACCCAGTACTTC; cdr3_aa: CASSAGLLGETQYF
clone_size: .; j_call: TRBJ2-7; v_call: TRBV10-1; cdr3_length: 13; d_call: .; cdr3_nt: TGCGCCAGCAGTGAGTCGGGCAGAGGCGAGCAGTACTTC; cdr3_aa: CASSESGRGEQYF
clone_size: many; j_call: TRBJ1-2; v_call: TRBV7-8; cdr3_length: 15; d_call: .; cdr3_nt: TGTGCCAGCAGCTCCTATCGGGGGCCAGGGTATGGCTACACCTTC; cdr3_aa: CASSSYRGPGYGYTF
clone_size: many; j_call: TRBJ2-3; v_call: TRBV6-1; cdr3_length: 15; d_call: .; cdr3_nt: TGTGCCAGCACTCCTACTACAGGGCGCACAGATACGCAGTATTTT; cdr3_aa: CASTPTTGRTDTQYF
clone_size: .; j_call: TRBJ2-5; v_call: TRBV6-5; cdr3_length: 13; d_call: .; cdr3_nt: TGTGCCAGCAGTAACCAGGATCAAGAGACCCAGTACTTC; cdr3_aa: CASSNQDQETQYF
clone_size: many; j_call: TRBJ2-6; v_call: TRBV6-5; cdr3_length: 14; d_call: .; cdr3_nt: TGTGCCAGAGAACCGTGTCCTGGGGCCAACGTCCTGACTTTC; cdr3_aa: CAREPCPGANVLTF